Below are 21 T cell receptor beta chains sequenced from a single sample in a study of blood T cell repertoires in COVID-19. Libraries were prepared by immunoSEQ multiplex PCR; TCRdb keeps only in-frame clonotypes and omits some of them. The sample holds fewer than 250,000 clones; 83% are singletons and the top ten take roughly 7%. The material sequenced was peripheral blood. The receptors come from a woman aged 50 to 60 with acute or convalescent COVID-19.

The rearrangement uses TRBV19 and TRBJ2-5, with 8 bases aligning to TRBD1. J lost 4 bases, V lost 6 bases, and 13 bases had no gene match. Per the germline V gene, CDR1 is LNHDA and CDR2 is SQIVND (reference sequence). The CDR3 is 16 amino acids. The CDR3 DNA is TGTGCCAGTAGAAACCTCGGGGCTACAGGGGGAGAGACCCAGTACTTC. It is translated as CASRNLGATGGETQYF.

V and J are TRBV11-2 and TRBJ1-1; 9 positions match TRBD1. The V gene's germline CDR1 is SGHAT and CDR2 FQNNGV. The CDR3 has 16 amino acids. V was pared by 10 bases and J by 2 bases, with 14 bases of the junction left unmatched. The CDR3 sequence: CATNRGGTGRNTEAFF. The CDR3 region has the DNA TGTGCCACAAACCGTGGGGGGACAGGGCGTAACACTGAAGCTTTCTTT.

The CDR3 nucleotides read TGCGCCAGCAGCACCGGACTAGCGGACTGGGGAGAGACCCAGTACTTC. This sequence encodes CASSTGLADWGETQYF. The rearrangement links TRBV5-1 to TRBJ2-5, with 10 bases fitting TRBD2. This CDR3 has 16 amino acids. V trimming: 4 bases; J trimming: 4 bases; junction bases outside the gene matches: 10. Germline lookup yields CDR1 SGHRS and CDR2 YFSETQ.

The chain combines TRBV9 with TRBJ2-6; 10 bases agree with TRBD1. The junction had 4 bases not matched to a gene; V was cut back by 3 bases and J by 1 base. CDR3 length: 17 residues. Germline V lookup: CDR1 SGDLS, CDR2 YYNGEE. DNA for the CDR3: TGTGCCAGCAGCGCCCGGGACAGGGGATCTGGGGCCAACGTCCTGACTTTC. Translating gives CASSARDRGSGANVLTF.

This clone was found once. CDR3 DNA sequence: TGTGCCAGCAGCTCGCCCACTAGCGGGATGAACACCGGGGAGCTGTTTTTT. This sequence encodes CASSSPTSGMNTGELFF. V and J are TRBV11-2 and TRBJ2-2; 10 nucleotides align to TRBD2. The germline V gene encodes CDR1 SGHAT and CDR2 FQNNGV. The CDR3 loop spans 17 amino acids. Losses at the gene ends were 4 bases for V and 1 base for J; bases not matched to a gene: 6.

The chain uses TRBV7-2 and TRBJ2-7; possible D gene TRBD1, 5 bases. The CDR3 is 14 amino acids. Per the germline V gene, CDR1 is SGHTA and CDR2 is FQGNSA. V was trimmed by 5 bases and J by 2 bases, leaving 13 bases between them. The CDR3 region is CASSLTTRAYEQYF. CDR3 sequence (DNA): TGTGCCAGCAGCCTTACCACCAGGGCCTACGAGCAGTACTTC.

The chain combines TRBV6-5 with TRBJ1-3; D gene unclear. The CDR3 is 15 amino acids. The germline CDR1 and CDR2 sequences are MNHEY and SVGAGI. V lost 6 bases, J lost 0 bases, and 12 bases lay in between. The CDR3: CASSRDSGSGNTIYF. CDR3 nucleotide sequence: TGTGCCAGCAGCCGAGACTCCGGCTCTGGAAACACCATATATTTT.

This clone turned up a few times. CDR3 in amino acids: CASSSFSGGAGELFF. CDR3 nucleotides: TGTGCCAGCAGCTCATTTAGCGGGGGGGCCGGGGAGCTGTTTTTT. The genes are TRBV11-2 and TRBJ2-2; TRBD2 matches at 11 bases. The CDR3 is 15 amino acids. Germline-derived CDR1 and CDR2 are SGHAT and FQNNGV. V lost 4 bases to trimming and J lost 6 bases; unmatched junction nucleotides: 4.

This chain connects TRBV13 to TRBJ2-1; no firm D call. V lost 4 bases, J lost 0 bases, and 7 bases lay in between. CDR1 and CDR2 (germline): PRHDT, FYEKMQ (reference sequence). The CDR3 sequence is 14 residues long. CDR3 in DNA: TGTGCCAGCAGCTGGTCTAGCTCCTACAATGAGCAGTTCTTC. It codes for CASSWSSSYNEQFF.

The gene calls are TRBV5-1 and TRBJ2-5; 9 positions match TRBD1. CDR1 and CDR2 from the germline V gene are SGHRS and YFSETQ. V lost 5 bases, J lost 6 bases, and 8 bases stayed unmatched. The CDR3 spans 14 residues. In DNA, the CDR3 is TGCGCCAGCAGAGCCGGGACAGGGATACAGACCCAGTACTTC. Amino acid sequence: CASRAGTGIQTQYF.

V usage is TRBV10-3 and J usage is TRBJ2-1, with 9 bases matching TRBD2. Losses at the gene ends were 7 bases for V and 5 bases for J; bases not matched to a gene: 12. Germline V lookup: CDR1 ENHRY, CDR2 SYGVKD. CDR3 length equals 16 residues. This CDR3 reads CAIKPSSGGENNEQFF. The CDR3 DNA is TGTGCCATCAAACCTAGTAGCGGGGGCGAAAACAATGAGCAGTTCTTC.

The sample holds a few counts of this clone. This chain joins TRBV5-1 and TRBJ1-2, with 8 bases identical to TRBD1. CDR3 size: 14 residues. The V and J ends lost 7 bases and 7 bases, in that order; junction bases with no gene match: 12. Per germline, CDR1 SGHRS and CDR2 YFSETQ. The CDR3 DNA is TGCGCCAGCTACAACCCCAGGGGGCGAGGTGGCTACACCTTC. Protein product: CASYNPRGRGGYTF.

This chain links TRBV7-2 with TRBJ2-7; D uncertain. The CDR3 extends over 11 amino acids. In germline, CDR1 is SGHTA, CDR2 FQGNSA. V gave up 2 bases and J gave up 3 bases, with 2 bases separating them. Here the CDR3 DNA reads TGTGCCAGCAGCTTACACTACGAGCAGTACTTC. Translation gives CASSLHYEQYF.

The CDR3 sequence is CASRADRDYGYTF. CDR3 bases: TGTGCCAGCAGAGCCGACAGGGACTATGGCTACACCTTC. This rearrangement joins TRBV2 to TRBJ1-2, with TRBD1 identical over 7 bases. Germline V gene sequence: CDR1 SNHLY, CDR2 FYNNEI. The CDR3 spans 13 residues. V lost 6 bases, J lost 3 bases, and 4 bases stayed unmatched.

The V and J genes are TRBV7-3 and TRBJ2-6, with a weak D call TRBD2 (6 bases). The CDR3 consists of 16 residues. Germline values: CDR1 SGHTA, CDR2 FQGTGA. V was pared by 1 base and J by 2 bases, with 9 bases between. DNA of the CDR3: TGTGCCAGCAGCTTAAATACGGGGGCTGGGGCCAACGTCCTGACTTTC. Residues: CASSLNTGAGANVLTF. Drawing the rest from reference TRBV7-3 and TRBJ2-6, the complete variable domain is GAGVSQTPSNKVTEKGKYVELRCDPISGHTALYWYRQSLGQGPEFLIYFQGTGAADDSGLPNDRFFAVRPEGSVSTLKIQRTERGDSAVYLCASSLNTGAGANVLTFGAGSRLTVL.

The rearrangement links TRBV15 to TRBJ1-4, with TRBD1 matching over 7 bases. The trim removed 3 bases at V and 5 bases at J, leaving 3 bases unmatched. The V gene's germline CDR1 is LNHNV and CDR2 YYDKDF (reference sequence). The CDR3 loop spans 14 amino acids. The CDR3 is CATSRLDRNEKLFF. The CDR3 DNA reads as TGTGCCACCAGCAGGTTGGACAGGAATGAAAAACTGTTTTTT. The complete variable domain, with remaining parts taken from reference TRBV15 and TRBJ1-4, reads DAMVIQNPRYQVTQFGKPVTLSCSQTLNHNVMYWYQQKSSQAPKLLFHYYDKDFNNEADTPDNFQSRRPNTSFCFLDIRSPGLGDTAMYLCATSRLDRNEKLFFGSGTQLSVL.

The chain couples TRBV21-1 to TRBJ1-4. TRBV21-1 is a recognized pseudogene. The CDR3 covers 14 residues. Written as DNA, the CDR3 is TGTGCCAGCACCTCCGGCGGGGGGGAAGAAAAACTGTTTTTT. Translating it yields CASTSGGGEEKLFF.

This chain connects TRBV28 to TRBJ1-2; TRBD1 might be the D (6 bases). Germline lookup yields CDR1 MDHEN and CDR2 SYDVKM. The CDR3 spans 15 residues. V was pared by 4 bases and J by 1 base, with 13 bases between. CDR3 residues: CASSYPDRLNYGYTF. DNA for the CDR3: TGTGCCAGCAGTTACCCGGACAGACTTAACTATGGCTACACCTTC.

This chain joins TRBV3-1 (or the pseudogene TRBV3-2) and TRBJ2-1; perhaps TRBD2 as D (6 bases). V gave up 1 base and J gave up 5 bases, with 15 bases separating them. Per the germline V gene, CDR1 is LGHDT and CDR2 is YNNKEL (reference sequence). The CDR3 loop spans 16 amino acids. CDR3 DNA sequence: TGTGCCAGCAGCCAAGGAGGCGGGGCTTTGAACAATGAGCAGTTCTTC. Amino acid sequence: CASSQGGGALNNEQFF.

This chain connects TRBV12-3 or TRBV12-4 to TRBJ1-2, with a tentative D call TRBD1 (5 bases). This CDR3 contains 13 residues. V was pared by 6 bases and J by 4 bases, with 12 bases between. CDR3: CASRQDTAYGYTF. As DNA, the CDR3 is TGTGCCAGCAGACAGGACACCGCCTATGGCTACACCTTC.

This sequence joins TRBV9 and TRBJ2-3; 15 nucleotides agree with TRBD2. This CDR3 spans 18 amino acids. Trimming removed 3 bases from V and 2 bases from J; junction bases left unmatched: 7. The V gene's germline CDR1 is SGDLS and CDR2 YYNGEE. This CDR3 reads CASSAPGLAGGFTDTQYF. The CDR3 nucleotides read TGTGCCAGCAGCGCTCCGGGACTAGCGGGGGGCTTCACAGATACGCAGTATTTT.